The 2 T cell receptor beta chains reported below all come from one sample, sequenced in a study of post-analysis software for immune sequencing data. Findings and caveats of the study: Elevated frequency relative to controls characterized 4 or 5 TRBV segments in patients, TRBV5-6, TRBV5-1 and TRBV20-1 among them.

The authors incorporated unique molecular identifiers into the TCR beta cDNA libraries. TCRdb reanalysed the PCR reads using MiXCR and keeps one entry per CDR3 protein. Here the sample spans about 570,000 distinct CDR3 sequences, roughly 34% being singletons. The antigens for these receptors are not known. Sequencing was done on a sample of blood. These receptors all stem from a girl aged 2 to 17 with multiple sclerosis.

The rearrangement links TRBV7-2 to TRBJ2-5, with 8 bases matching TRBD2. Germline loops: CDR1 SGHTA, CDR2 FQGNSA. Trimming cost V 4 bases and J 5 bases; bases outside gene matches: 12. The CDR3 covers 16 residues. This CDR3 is CASSSNAGGRRETQYF. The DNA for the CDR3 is TGTGCCAGCAGCTCGAATGCGGGGGGCCGGCGGGAGACCCAGTACTTC.

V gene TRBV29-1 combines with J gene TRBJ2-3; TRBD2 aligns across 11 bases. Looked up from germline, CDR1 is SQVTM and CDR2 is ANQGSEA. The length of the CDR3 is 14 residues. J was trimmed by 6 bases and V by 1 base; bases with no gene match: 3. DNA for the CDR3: TGCAGCGTTGAAGGACTAGCGGGGAGGGATACGCAGTATTTT. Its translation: CSVEGLAGRDTQYF.